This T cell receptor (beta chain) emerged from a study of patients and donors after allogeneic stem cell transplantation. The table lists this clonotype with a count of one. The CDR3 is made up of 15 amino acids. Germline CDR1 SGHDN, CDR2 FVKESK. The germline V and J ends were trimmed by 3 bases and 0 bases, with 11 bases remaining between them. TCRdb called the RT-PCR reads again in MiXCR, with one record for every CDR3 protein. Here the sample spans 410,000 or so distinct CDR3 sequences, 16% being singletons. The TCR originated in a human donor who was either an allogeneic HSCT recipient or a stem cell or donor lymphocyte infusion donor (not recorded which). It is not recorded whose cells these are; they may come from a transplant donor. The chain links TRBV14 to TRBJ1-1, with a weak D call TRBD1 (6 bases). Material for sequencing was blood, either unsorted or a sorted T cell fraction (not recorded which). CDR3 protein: CASSHFTGLNTEAFF. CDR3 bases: TGTGCCAGCAGCCACTTCACAGGGTTGAACACTGAAGCTTTCTTT.